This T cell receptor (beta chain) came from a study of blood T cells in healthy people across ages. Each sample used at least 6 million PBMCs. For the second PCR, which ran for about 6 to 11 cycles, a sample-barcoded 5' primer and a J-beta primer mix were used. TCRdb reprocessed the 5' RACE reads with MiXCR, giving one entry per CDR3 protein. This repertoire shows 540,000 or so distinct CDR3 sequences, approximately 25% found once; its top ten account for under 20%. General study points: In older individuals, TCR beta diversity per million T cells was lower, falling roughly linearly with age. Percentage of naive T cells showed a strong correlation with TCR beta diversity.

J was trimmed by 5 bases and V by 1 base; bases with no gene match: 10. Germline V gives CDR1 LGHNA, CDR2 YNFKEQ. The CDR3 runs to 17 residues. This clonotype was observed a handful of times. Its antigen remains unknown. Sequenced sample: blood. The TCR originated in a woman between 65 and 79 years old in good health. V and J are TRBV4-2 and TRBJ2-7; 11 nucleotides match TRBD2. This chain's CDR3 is CASSQVFSGGASDEQYF. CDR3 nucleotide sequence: TGTGCCAGCAGCCAAGTATTTAGCGGGGGGGCCAGCGACGAGCAGTACTTC.